A selection of T cell receptor beta chains follows, all from one sample in a study of blood T cell repertoires in COVID-19. Assay: immunoSEQ multiplex PCR; the TCRdb copy retains only in-frame clones and omits some. This table holds some 310,000 clones, over 75% found once. The sample comprised peripheral blood. The receptor set was obtained from a man aged 50-59 years with active or convalescent COVID-19. Both conserved end residues are part of each CDR3. The D gene is left open where the match is weak. Clone size is stated in some rows and not others, as once, few, many or a class when expanded.

J gene: TRBJ2-1
D gene: NA
clone size: NA
V gene: TRBV3-1/TRBV3-2
CDR3 DNA: TGTGCCAGCAGCCCTTGGCGGCGCAGTAGTATACAGTTCTTC
CDR3 protein: CASSPWRRSSIQFF

J gene: TRBJ1-2
D gene: TRBD1
clone size: NA
V gene: TRBV6-5
CDR3 DNA: TGTGCCAGCAGCCGCACAGGGGCCTATGGCTACACCTTC
CDR3 protein: CASSRTGAYGYTF

J gene: TRBJ2-1
D gene: TRBD1
clone size: NA
V gene: TRBV24-1
CDR3 DNA: TGTGCCACCAGGACGAATCGGGACAGCCCTAACAATGAGCAGTTCTTC
CDR3 protein: CATRTNRDSPNNEQFF

J gene: TRBJ2-3
D gene: NA
clone size: NA
V gene: TRBV6-5
CDR3 DNA: TGTGCCAGCAGGGGGGGGCGGGGAGGCACAGATACGCAGTATTTT
CDR3 protein: CASRGGRGGTDTQYF

J gene: TRBJ1-5
D gene: NA
clone size: few
V gene: TRBV19
CDR3 DNA: TGTGCCAGTAGCCTACAGGGTGGATTTGATCAGCCCCAGCATTTT
CDR3 protein: CASSLQGGFDQPQHF

J gene: TRBJ2-5
D gene: NA
clone size: NA
V gene: TRBV27
CDR3 DNA: TGTGCCAGCAGTTTCAGCCCGACAGAACTCCAAGAGACCCAGTACTTC
CDR3 protein: CASSFSPTELQETQYF

J gene: TRBJ2-7
D gene: TRBD1
clone size: NA
V gene: TRBV5-1
CDR3 DNA: TGCGCCAGCAGCCTGGGACAGGACAGCTCCTACGAGCAGTACTTC
CDR3 protein: CASSLGQDSSYEQYF

J gene: TRBJ1-1
D gene: NA
clone size: NA
V gene: TRBV6-2/TRBV6-3
CDR3 DNA: TGTGCCAGCAGTGACTGGGGGACAAGGAACACTGAAGCTTTCTTT
CDR3 protein: CASSDWGTRNTEAFF

J gene: TRBJ1-2
D gene: TRBD1
clone size: NA
V gene: TRBV5-4
CDR3 DNA: TGTGCCAGCAGCCTCCGTGTGGGACAGGGGGCGCTTGGCTACACCTTC
CDR3 protein: CASSLRVGQGALGYTF

J gene: TRBJ2-2
D gene: NA
clone size: NA
V gene: TRBV11-2
CDR3 DNA: TGTGCCAGCAGCTTAGGGCCCAACACCGGGGAGCTGTTTTTT
CDR3 protein: CASSLGPNTGELFF

J gene: TRBJ2-3
D gene: NA
clone size: NA
V gene: TRBV7-7
CDR3 DNA: TGTGCCAGCAGCCGCGAGAGCACAGATACGCAGTATTTT
CDR3 protein: CASSRESTDTQYF

J gene: TRBJ2-2
D gene: TRBD1
clone size: NA
V gene: TRBV6-2/TRBV6-3
CDR3 DNA: TGTGCCAGCAGTTACATAGACGGGACAGGGGTCAACACCGGGGAGCTGTTTTTT
CDR3 protein: CASSYIDGTGVNTGELFF

J gene: TRBJ1-6
D gene: TRBD1
clone size: NA
V gene: TRBV10-3
CDR3 DNA: TGTGCCATCAGTGAGGGGACAGGGGGGAGTTCACCCCTCCACTTT
CDR3 protein: CAISEGTGGSSPLHF

J gene: TRBJ2-7
D gene: TRBD2
clone size: NA
V gene: TRBV7-2
CDR3 DNA: TGTGCCAGCAGCCCGGGACTAGCGGCCTACGAGCAGTACTTC
CDR3 protein: CASSPGLAAYEQYF

J gene: TRBJ1-2
D gene: NA
clone size: NA
V gene: TRBV7-9
CDR3 DNA: TGTGCCAGCAGCTTAGTTGGTGGCGGGACGGAGTATGGCTACACCTTC
CDR3 protein: CASSLVGGGTEYGYTF

J gene: TRBJ2-2
D gene: TRBD1
clone size: once
V gene: TRBV7-8
CDR3 DNA: TGTGCCAGCAGCTTATTCGGGACAGGGGGAGCCGGGGAGCTGTTTTTT
CDR3 protein: CASSLFGTGGAGELFF

J gene: TRBJ1-5
D gene: TRBD1
clone size: once
V gene: TRBV18
CDR3 DNA: TGTGCCAGCTCAACCGGGACAGGGGTGCGAAATCAGCCCCAGCATTTT
CDR3 protein: CASSTGTGVRNQPQHF

J gene: TRBJ2-7
D gene: TRBD2
clone size: NA
V gene: TRBV3-1/TRBV3-2
CDR3 DNA: TGTGCCAGCAGCCAAGATACGGGACTAGCAATCTACGAGCAGTACTTC
CDR3 protein: CASSQDTGLAIYEQYF

J gene: TRBJ1-6
D gene: TRBD1
clone size: NA
V gene: TRBV15
CDR3 DNA: TGTGCCACCAGCAGAGATCACCAGCCAGGGGGTGATTCACCCCTCCACTTT
CDR3 protein: CATSRDHQPGGDSPLHF

J gene: TRBJ1-1
D gene: TRBD1
clone size: NA
V gene: TRBV19
CDR3 DNA: TGTGCCAGTAGCCGGGACAGAGTGTCTGAAGCTTTCTTT
CDR3 protein: CASSRDRVSEAFF

J gene: TRBJ2-1
D gene: TRBD1
clone size: NA
V gene: TRBV12-3/TRBV12-4
CDR3 DNA: TGTGCCAGCAGCCGGACAGGGAATGAGCAGTTCTTC
CDR3 protein: CASSRTGNEQFF

J gene: TRBJ2-1
D gene: NA
clone size: once
V gene: TRBV11-1
CDR3 DNA: TGTGCCAGCAGCTTAGCCCTCACTAGGGACTACAATGAGCAGTTCTTC
CDR3 protein: CASSLALTRDYNEQFF

J gene: TRBJ1-1
D gene: NA
clone size: NA
V gene: TRBV6-2/TRBV6-3
CDR3 DNA: TGTGCCAGCAGCCAACAGGCGTATAAAGGAGCTTTCTTT
CDR3 protein: CASSQQAYKGAFF

J gene: TRBJ2-1
D gene: TRBD2
clone size: NA
V gene: TRBV18
CDR3 DNA: TGTGCCAGCAGCCCTAGCGGGGGTTACAATGAGCAGTTCTTC
CDR3 protein: CASSPSGGYNEQFF

J gene: TRBJ1-2
D gene: NA
clone size: NA
V gene: TRBV27
CDR3 DNA: TGTGCCAGCAGTTTATTCCGACAGGAAGGTGTGGGCTATGGCTACACCTTC
CDR3 protein: CASSLFRQEGVGYGYTF

J gene: TRBJ2-1
D gene: NA
clone size: NA
V gene: TRBV28
CDR3 DNA: TGTGCCAGCAGTTTATTTAGCCGTCCGACGCAGTTCTTC
CDR3 protein: CASSLFSRPTQFF

J gene: TRBJ2-7
D gene: TRBD2
clone size: NA
V gene: TRBV7-8
CDR3 DNA: TGTGCCAGCAGCTTAGCTGTTACCCTAGCGGGGGGACCCTCCTACGAGCAGTACTTC
CDR3 protein: CASSLAVTLAGGPSYEQYF

J gene: TRBJ2-1
D gene: NA
clone size: NA
V gene: TRBV18
CDR3 DNA: TGTGCCAGCTCACTCAGGACAGATTACAATGAGCAGTTCTTC
CDR3 protein: CASSLRTDYNEQFF